What follows are 5 T cell receptor beta chains derived from one specimen sequenced in a study of graft-versus-host responses after intestinal transplantation. Processing was applied to graft tissue in order to liberate intraepithelial and lamina propria lymphocytes. The method was immunoSEQ multiplex PCR; TCRdb's version includes in-frame clones alone and lacks a portion of them. The sample includes roughly 9,600 clones, 86% of them seen just once. The sample was ileum tissue, taken around 760 days after intestinal transplantation. The receptors derive from a human patient who received an intestinal transplant, so some T cells may come from the graft donor.

This chain uses TRBV19 with TRBJ2-3; the match to TRBD1 covers 8 bases. The V segment lost 10 bases and the J segment 2 bases; nucleotides outside the gene matches: 8. The CDR3 sequence is 14 residues long. Per the germline V gene, CDR1 is LNHDA and CDR2 is SQIVND (reference sequence). CDR3 DNA: TGTGCCACTATGGACAGGGCTACCACAGATACGCAGTATTTT. Translated: CATMDRATTDTQYF.

This chain joins TRBV18 and TRBJ1-2; possibly TRBD1 for D (6 bases). Looked up from germline, CDR1 is KGHSH and CDR2 is LQKENI. The V and J ends lost 5 bases and 8 bases respectively, with 12 bases between them. The CDR3 length is 12 residues. This CDR3 reads CASSDGQTGYTF. The CDR3 bases are TGTGCCAGCTCAGATGGACAGACGGGCTACACCTTC.

The V call is TRBV18, the J call TRBJ1-6, with 7 bases identical to TRBD1. Germline values: CDR1 KGHSH, CDR2 LQKENI. Trimming at V came to 5 bases and at J to 18 bases, leaving 10 bases not matched to a gene. The CDR3 extends over 12 amino acids. This CDR3 reads CASSAGGRLSHF. DNA of the CDR3: TGTGCCAGCTCAGCAGGGGGTCGGTTGTCCCACTTT.

The genes are TRBV11-1 and TRBJ2-3, with TRBD2 matching over 9 bases. V shed 1 base, J shed 10 bases, and the junction held 15 bases outside the gene matches. The germline CDR1 and CDR2 sequences are SGHAT and FQDESV (reference sequence). The CDR3 length is 17 residues. The CDR3 coding sequence is TGTGCCAGCAGCTTAGGCGGGGCGGGAGGGCGGAAAGTGTCGCAGTATTTT. This translates into CASSLGGAGGRKVSQYF.

The rearrangement links TRBV7-3 to TRBJ2-3; tentatively, D is TRBD1 or TRBD2 (6 bases each). V lost 5 bases and J 6 bases, leaving 12 bases between the germline ends. Germline CDR1 and CDR2: SGHTA and FQGTGA. This CDR3 is 13 amino acids long. The CDR3 is CASSRGGRDTQYF. The CDR3 bases are TGTGCCAGCAGCCGAGGGGGGAGGGATACGCAGTATTTT.